A single sample is the source of the 7 T cell receptor beta chains below, sequenced in a study of blood T cell repertoires in COVID-19. Measured with immunoSEQ multiplex PCR; TCRdb has only the in-frame clones, and not every one. The sample lists 300,000 to 400,000 clones, roughly 90% seen once, with around 0.95% in the top ten. Sequencing input: PBMCs or T cells enriched from blood (not recorded which). These receptors were collected from a woman in her twenties or thirties with acute COVID-19.

The chain has TRBV24-1 and TRBJ1-1, with TRBD1 matching over 7 bases. CDR3 length equals 15 residues. Germline CDR1 KGHDR, CDR2 SFDVKD. The trim removed 2 bases at V and 4 bases at J, leaving 6 bases unmatched. CDR3 sequence reads: CATSDSKGAGTEAFF. The CDR3 DNA reads TGTGCCACCAGTGATTCAAAGGGGGCAGGCACTGAAGCTTTCTTT.

This chain joins TRBV4-1 and TRBJ2-7, with D possibly being TRBD2 (5 bases). V was shortened by 4 bases and J by 0 bases, with 19 bases between the two germline ends. Germline V CDR1 and CDR2: MGHRA, YSYEKL. This CDR3 contains 17 residues. For the CDR3, the DNA is TGCGCCAGCAGCCTGGCTTGGGGTGGAACTAGCTCCTACGAGCAGTACTTC. It specifies CASSLAWGGTSSYEQYF.

This chain connects TRBV6-5 to TRBJ2-1; the match to TRBD2 covers 13 bases. The V gene end was trimmed by 9 bases and the J gene end by 9 bases; junction bases not matched to a gene: 5. CDR1 is MNHEY, CDR2 SVGAGI, per germline. This CDR3 contains 13 residues. CDR3 nucleotides: TGTGCCAGTAGGACTAGCGGGGGAACTGAGCAGTTCTTC. Amino acid sequence: CASRTSGGTEQFF.

This clone appeared a single time. V and J are TRBV7-9 and TRBJ1-2, with a tentative D call TRBD1 (6 bases). There are 13 residues in the CDR3. Germline V gene data show CDR1 as SEHNR and CDR2 as FQNEAQ (reference sequence). V was cut by 4 bases and J by 5 bases, with 11 bases left in between. The CDR3 DNA reads TGTGCCAGCAGCTCCAATACAGGGTATGGCTACACCTTC. Translation: CASSSNTGYGYTF.

The chain recombines TRBV7-6 with TRBJ1-1, with a tentative D call TRBD1 (6 bases). This CDR3 is built from 13 residues. V gave up 5 bases and J gave up 8 bases, with 15 bases separating them. Germline CDR1 and CDR2: SGHVS and FNYEAQ. The DNA of the CDR3 is TGTGCCAGCAGCCCCGCAGGGGAAGGGGAAGCTTTCTTT. It specifies CASSPAGEGEAFF.

About this clone: Within the sample, other DNA sequences also encode this same CDR3. This rearrangement joins TRBV4-1 to TRBJ2-1, with TRBD2 matching 7 bases. CDR3 length: 13 residues. Germline CDR1 reads MGHRA; CDR2 reads YSYEKL. The V and J ends lost 0 bases and 7 bases, in that order; junction bases with no gene match: 0. CDR3 sequence: CASSQEGGNEQFF. As DNA, the CDR3 is TGCGCCAGCAGCCAAGAGGGAGGGAATGAGCAGTTCTTC.

The rearrangement joins TRBV19 to TRBJ1-1, with 9 bases identical to TRBD1. The CDR3 loop spans 17 amino acids. The junction had 11 bases not matched to a gene; V was cut back by 4 bases and J by 2 bases. Germline V CDR1 and CDR2: LNHDA, SQIVND (reference sequence). The CDR3 nucleotides read TGTGCCAGTAGTAGAGCTCCGGGACAGGGAGGTAACACTGAAGCTTTCTTT. This codes for CASSRAPGQGGNTEAFF.